These 24 T cell receptor beta chains share one sample of origin, sequenced in a study of T cells expressing NK-cell markers. Following a re-call of the 5' RACE reads, TCRdb has one entry per CDR3 protein and lacks DNA. This listing includes 400,000 to 550,000 distinct CDR3 sequences. Sequencing was done on a sample of blood T cells: a sorted CD56 or NKG2C T cell subset, CD4+ or CD8+ T cells, or bulk PBMC T cells (not recorded which). The receptors shown here come from a woman aged 18 to 69 in good health.

The J gene is TRBJ1-1, the V gene TRBV6-2 or TRBV6-3; with no DNA, the TCRdb D assignment of TRBD1 cannot be verified. This CDR3 is 13 amino acids long. The germline gives CDR1 MNHEY, CDR2 SVGEGT. The CDR3 protein is CASSQGRPTEAFF.

V gene TRBV25-1 combines with J gene TRBJ2-1; the D call from TCRdb, TRBD1, cannot be confirmed without DNA. The CDR3 consists of 15 residues. Germline CDR1 and CDR2: MGHDK and SYGVNS. CDR3 sequence: CASSEWGTIYNEQFF.

V and J are TRBV28 and TRBJ1-2; TCRdb names TRBD1, which stays unverified in the absence of DNA. Germline V gene sequence: CDR1 MDHEN, CDR2 SYDVKM. This CDR3 is built from 15 residues. CDR3 residues: CASSFEDRVFYGYTF.

This chain uses TRBV18 with TRBJ2-7. CDR3 length: 16 amino acids. Per germline, CDR1 KGHSH and CDR2 LQKENI. The CDR3 sequence: CASSPNGGGSTYEQYF.

The chain links TRBV6-5 to TRBJ2-1; there is no DNA to check the TCRdb D call of TRBD1. Germline V gene sequence: CDR1 MNHEY, CDR2 SVGAGI. The CDR3 consists of 15 residues. The CDR3: CASSYGDRGSNEQFF.

This chain connects TRBV5-6 to TRBJ2-1; TCRdb proposes TRBD1, but this gene call is untestable without DNA. Germline V gene sequence: CDR1 SGHDT, CDR2 YYEEEE. The CDR3 has 15 amino acids. The chain's CDR3 is CASSFTRGPYNEQFF.

This chain connects TRBV5-6 to TRBJ1-3; TCRdb outputs TRBD1, but without DNA this stays unchecked. Germline V gene lookup returns CDR1 SGHDT and CDR2 YYEEEE. The CDR3 is made up of 14 amino acids. CDR3: CASSRDRAGNTIYF. Complete variable domain (other parts from reference TRBV5-6 and TRBJ1-3): DAGVTQSPTHLIKTRGQQVTLRCSPKSGHDTVSWYQQALGQGPQFIFQYYEEEERQRGNFPDRFSGHQFPNYSSELNVNALLLGDSALYLCASSRDRAGNTIYFGEGSWLTVV.

The rearrangement uses TRBV29-1 and TRBJ2-3. The CDR3 covers 14 residues. The germline V gene has CDR1 SQVTM and CDR2 ANQGSEA. CDR3: CSIEDLAGTDTQYF.

The CDR3: CASSQLAGGGNTGELFF. The J gene is TRBJ2-2, the V gene TRBV27; TCRdb reports TRBD2, a call that lacks DNA to check it against. The CDR3 has 17 amino acids. In germline, CDR1 is MNHEY, CDR2 SMNVEV (reference sequence).

This chain uses TRBV5-1 with TRBJ2-7; TCRdb returns TRBD1, unconfirmable since there is no DNA. Per germline, CDR1 SGHRS and CDR2 YFSETQ. The CDR3 is made up of 13 amino acids. Here the CDR3 reads CASSTGTDYEQYF.

The V gene is TRBV5-5, the J gene TRBJ2-2; TCRdb indicates TRBD2, and absent DNA this call remains unverified. Germline V gives CDR1 SGHKS, CDR2 YYEKEE (reference sequence). The CDR3 is 17 amino acids. The CDR3 here is CASFPTWRGWNTGELFF.

The chain is built from TRBV20-1 and TRBJ2-3; lacking DNA, the TRBD2 call made by TCRdb goes unchecked. The CDR3 totals 15 residues. Looked up from germline, CDR1 is DFQATT and CDR2 is SNEGSKA (reference sequence). CDR3: CSARDSGRLADTQYF.

V is TRBV18 and J is TRBJ2-5. Germline V lookup: CDR1 KGHSH, CDR2 LQKENI. This CDR3 is 16 amino acids long. This chain's CDR3 is CASSPSGGGIPETQYF.

This CDR3 reads CASRPPSGTPGELFF. The rearrangement uses TRBV27 and TRBJ2-2; TCRdb lists TRBD2, though no DNA is available to test this call. This CDR3 has 15 amino acids. Germline CDR1 reads MNHEY; CDR2 reads SMNVEV (reference sequence).

The chain is built from TRBV5-1 and TRBJ2-1. Germline V gene data show CDR1 as SGHRS and CDR2 as YFSETQ. The CDR3 runs to 15 residues. The CDR3: CASSPWVDPYNEQFF.

The rearrangement uses TRBV7-3 and TRBJ1-6; TCRdb designates TRBD1, a call that cannot be tested without DNA. Germline V lookup: CDR1 SGHTA, CDR2 FQGTGA. The CDR3 is made up of 12 amino acids. CDR3 residues: CASSVDSLPLHF. The whole variable domain, filled in from reference TRBV7-3 and TRBJ1-6, reads GAGVSQTPSNKVTEKGKYVELRCDPISGHTALYWYRQSLGQGPEFLIYFQGTGAADDSGLPNDRFFAVRPEGSVSTLKIQRTERGDSAVYLCASSVDSLPLHFGNGTRLTVT.

This rearrangement joins TRBV27 to TRBJ2-3. This CDR3 spans 13 amino acids. Germline CDR1 is MNHEY and CDR2 is SMNVEV (reference sequence). This CDR3 is CASSLFRSDTQYF.

The chain's CDR3 is CATSTERTGAYGYTF. This rearrangement joins TRBV15 to TRBJ1-2; checking the TCRdb D call of TRBD1 is not possible without DNA. CDR3 size: 15 residues. Germline V lookup: CDR1 LNHNV, CDR2 YYDKDF (reference sequence).

The chain employs TRBV7-2 and TRBJ1-1; TCRdb proposes TRBD1, but this gene call is untestable without DNA. Germline lookup yields CDR1 SGHTA and CDR2 FQGNSA. This CDR3 has 14 amino acids. The CDR3 here is CASSLHRGGTEAFF.

The rearrangement links TRBV24-1 to TRBJ2-7; TCRdb's assignment of TRBD1 cannot be checked, as there is no DNA. The CDR3 covers 13 residues. Germline CDR1 is KGHDR and CDR2 is SFDVKD. The CDR3 sequence is CATSGGAFYEQYF.

V usage is TRBV20-1 and J usage is TRBJ2-3; TCRdb indicates TRBD1, and absent DNA this call remains unverified. The CDR3 extends over 15 amino acids. The germline gives CDR1 DFQATT, CDR2 SNEGSKA (reference sequence). CDR3 amino acids: CSARSGTGGTDTQYF.

The chain uses TRBV12-3 or TRBV12-4 and TRBJ2-6; without DNA, the TCRdb call of TRBD2 cannot be checked. The CDR3 contains 18 residues. This CDR3 is CASSKLTSGRRGANVLTF.

The J gene is TRBJ1-2, the V gene TRBV7-9; the D call of TRBD1 rests on TCRdb alone, since no DNA is present to check it. This CDR3 is 15 amino acids long. Germline lookup yields CDR1 SEHNR and CDR2 FQNEAQ (reference sequence). CDR3 loop: CASRAYGQGVDGYTF.

The rearrangement uses TRBV27 and TRBJ2-1; TCRdb picks TRBD1, but there is no DNA to check that call. This CDR3 is built from 16 residues. Germline values: CDR1 MNHEY, CDR2 SMNVEV (reference sequence). The CDR3 protein is CASSKPPGQGVGEQFF.